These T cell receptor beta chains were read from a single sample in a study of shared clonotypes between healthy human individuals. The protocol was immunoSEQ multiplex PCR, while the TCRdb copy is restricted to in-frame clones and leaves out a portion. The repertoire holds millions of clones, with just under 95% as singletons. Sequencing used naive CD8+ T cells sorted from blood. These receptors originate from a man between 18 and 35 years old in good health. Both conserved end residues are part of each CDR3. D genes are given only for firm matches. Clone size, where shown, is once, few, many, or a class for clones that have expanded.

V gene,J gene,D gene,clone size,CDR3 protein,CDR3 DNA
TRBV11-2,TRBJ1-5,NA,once,CASSLDSPNQPQHF,TGTGCCAGCAGCTTAGACTCTCCGAATCAGCCCCAGCATTTT
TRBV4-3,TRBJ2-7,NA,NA,CASSQDPDKFGEQYF,TGCGCCAGCAGCCAAGATCCCGACAAATTCGGCGAGCAGTACTTC
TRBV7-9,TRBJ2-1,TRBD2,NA,CASSLVGREWSYNEQFF,TGTGCCAGCAGCTTAGTAGGGCGGGAGTGGTCCTACAATGAGCAGTTCTTC
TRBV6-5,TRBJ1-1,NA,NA,CASTLGRGHTEAFF,TGTGCCAGCACCTTGGGGAGGGGTCACACTGAAGCTTTCTTT
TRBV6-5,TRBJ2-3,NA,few,CASSYSDTQYF,TGTGCCAGCAGTTACTCAGATACGCAGTATTTT
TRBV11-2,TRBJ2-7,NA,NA,CASSLEALSEQYF,TGTGCCAGCAGCTTAGAGGCCCTAAGCGAGCAGTACTTC
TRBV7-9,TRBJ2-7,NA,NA,CASSTRDSYEQYF,TGTGCCAGCAGCACCCGGGACTCCTACGAGCAGTACTTC
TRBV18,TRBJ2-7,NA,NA,CASSLPGSSYEQYF,TGTGCCAGCTCACTCCCGGGCAGCTCCTACGAGCAGTACTTC
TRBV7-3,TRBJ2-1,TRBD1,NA,CASSSPGQAYNEQFF,TGTGCCAGCAGCTCACCGGGACAGGCTTACAATGAGCAGTTCTTC
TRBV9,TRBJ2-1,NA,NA,CASSVGDEQFF,TGTGCCAGCAGCGTAGGCGATGAGCAGTTCTTC
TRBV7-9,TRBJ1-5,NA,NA,CASSLVGDSEPQHF,TGTGCCAGCAGCTTAGTAGGGGATTCGGAGCCCCAGCATTTT
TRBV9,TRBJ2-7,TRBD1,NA,CASSEGTGSYEQYF,TGTGCCAGCAGCGAAGGGACAGGCAGCTACGAGCAGTACTTC
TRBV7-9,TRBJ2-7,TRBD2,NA,CASSSPLAGGYEQYF,TGTGCCAGCAGCTCACCACTAGCGGGAGGGTACGAGCAGTACTTC
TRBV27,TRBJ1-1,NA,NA,CASSLQGADTEAFF,TGTGCCAGCAGTTTACAGGGAGCGGACACTGAAGCTTTCTTT
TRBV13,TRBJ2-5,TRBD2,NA,CASLSQGLAGGPETQYF,TGTGCCAGCCTATCCCAGGGACTAGCGGGGGGGCCGGAGACCCAGTACTTC
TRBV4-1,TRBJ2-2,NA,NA,CASSHDEFANTGELFF,TGCGCCAGCAGCCACGATGAGTTCGCGAACACCGGGGAGCTGTTTTTT
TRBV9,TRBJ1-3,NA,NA,CASSVEGQGNTIYF,TGTGCCAGCAGCGTAGAGGGGCAGGGAAACACCATATATTTT
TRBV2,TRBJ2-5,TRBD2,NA,CASSEARLAEETQYF,TGTGCCAGCAGTGAAGCGAGGCTAGCGGAAGAGACCCAGTACTTC
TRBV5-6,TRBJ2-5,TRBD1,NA,CASSLGQGALETQYF,TGTGCCAGCAGCTTGGGGCAGGGGGCATTGGAGACCCAGTACTTC
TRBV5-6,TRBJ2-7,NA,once,CASSLWGAGYEQYF,TGTGCCAGCAGCTTGTGGGGGGCAGGCTACGAGCAGTACTTC
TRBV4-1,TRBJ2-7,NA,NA,CASSQDRGGLEQYF,TGCGCCAGCAGCCAAGACAGGGGGGGACTGGAGCAGTACTTC
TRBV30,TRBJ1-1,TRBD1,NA,CAWPLTGHTEAFF,TGTGCCTGGCCCCTGACAGGGCACACTGAAGCTTTCTTT
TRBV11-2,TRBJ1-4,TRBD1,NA,CASSDYRDSNEKLFF,TGTGCCAGCAGCGACTACCGGGACAGTAATGAAAAACTGTTTTTT
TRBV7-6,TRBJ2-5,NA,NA,CASSLSTGEERAQETQYF,TGTGCCAGCAGCTTAAGCACCGGGGAGGAGCGGGCACAAGAGACCCAGTACTTC
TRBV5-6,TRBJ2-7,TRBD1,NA,CASSLPQGQGAYEQYF,TGTGCCAGCAGCTTGCCCCAGGGACAGGGGGCGTACGAGCAGTACTTC